This T cell receptor (beta chain) was profiled in a study of blood T cells in healthy people across ages. In the case of this clonotype: Its target is not known.

The ends lost 1 base at V and 1 base at J; junction bases unmatched: 5. The CDR3 covers 16 residues. CDR1 and CDR2 (germline): SGHAT, FQNNGV. Study conclusions and caveats: It was held that diversity estimates obtained from one million T cells represented underestimates. Age brought a roughly linear fall in TCR beta diversity measured per million T cells.

Donors gave ten milliliters of peripheral blood apiece. A second PCR of about 7 to 12 cycles used a sample-barcoded 5' primer and a J-beta primer mix. Using its own MiXCR run on the 5' RACE reads, TCRdb lists one record per CDR3 protein. The data hold approximately 770,000 distinct CDR3 sequences, with over 45% observed a single time. The TCR originated in a man aged 30 to 39 in good health. The chain has TRBV11-2 and TRBJ2-5; the match to TRBD1 covers 8 bases. Sequenced input: blood. CDR3 in amino acids: CASSLVAGQGQETQYF. The CDR3 nucleotides read TGTGCCAGCAGCTTAGTTGCCGGACAGGGCCAAGAGACCCAGTACTTC.